Listed here is a single T cell receptor beta chain. What it binds is unknown. The entry originates in a study of CXCR3-negative and CXCR3-positive naive CD8 T cells. Study at large: Every library held about 1.5 +/- 0.3 million TRB reads, and the total came to some 130 million. Study-wide results and caveats: Naive CXCR3-positive cells had TRB CDR3s more hydrophobic than those of CXCR3-negative naive cells. In naive cells, CXCR3-negative and CXCR3-positive subsets had similar TRBV-TRBJ usage; memory cells differed. Naive subsets did not differ in surface CD5, and TRB CDR3 properties served to infer TCR strength.

Germline V gene lookup returns CDR1 SQVTM and CDR2 ANQGSEA. The CDR3 totals 11 residues. Carrying UMI labels, the TRB cDNA libraries were prepared through 5' RACE. TCRdb re-called the 5' RACE reads; every CDR3 protein appears as one record, without DNA. This sample's table has around 120,000 distinct CDR3 sequences. The chain employs TRBV29-1 and TRBJ1-1. The source of this sequence is a human donor in good health. Some clones in this sample may be carry-over from other donors' samples. The sample was naive CXCR3+ CD8+ T cells from blood. Subset described: CD45RO-CCR7+CD27+CD95- naive CD8+ T cells expressing CXCR3 (TNR3+). CDR3 sequence: CSVEDATEAFF. Complete variable domain (other parts from reference TRBV29-1 and TRBJ1-1): SAVISQKPSRDICQRGTSLTIQCQVDSQVTMMFWYRQQPGQSLTLIATANQGSEATYESGFVIDKFPISRPNLTFSTLTVSNMSPEDSSIYLCSVEDATEAFFGQGTRLTVV.